Listed here are 5 T cell receptor beta chains from one sample, sequenced in a study of T cell responses to AZD1222 COVID-19 vaccine (dated by TCRdb to about 2021). This specimen's time point label, per the study, means: about 28 days (+/-7) after the second vaccine dose. The library was produced with the immunoSEQ multiplex PCR assay. In TCRdb, the immuneACCESS table is reduced to in-frame sequences with V and J assigned. These tables do not hold every clone; where another copy was compared, an unresolved V gene accounts for under half, and the others remain unexplained. This sample is represented by roughly 180,000 clones; roughly 94% of them were singletons. Around 1.6% of the sample is held by the ten biggest clonotypes. This sample comprised peripheral blood, obtained 28 days after the second AZD1222 dose. The source is an adult who received the AZD1222 COVID-19 vaccine.

The rearrangement joins TRBV19 to TRBJ2-3; D ambiguous. This CDR3 is 14 amino acids long. The germline CDR1 and CDR2 sequences are LNHDA and SQIVND (reference sequence). Trimming stripped 1 base from V and 1 base from J, with 6 bases between. CDR3 amino acids: CASSIVIGTDTQYF. In nucleotides, the CDR3 is TGTGCCAGTAGTATAGTTATAGGCACAGATACGCAGTATTTT.

This clone showed up just once. The rearrangement uses TRBV11-3 and TRBJ2-3; D is undetermined. In germline, CDR1 is SGHNT, CDR2 YENEEA. Trimming took off 5 bases at V and 2 bases at J, with 17 bases between the two ends. The length of the CDR3 is 16 residues. The CDR3 sequence: CASSPSRVGHTDTQYF. CDR3 DNA sequence: TGTGCCAGCAGCCCAAGTCGGGTGGGTCACACAGATACGCAGTATTTT.

The rearrangement uses TRBV27 and TRBJ1-5, with D hard to call. Germline V lookup: CDR1 MNHEY, CDR2 SMNVEV (reference sequence). The CDR3 spans 17 residues. Trimming took 6 bases from V and 3 from J, leaving 21 bases between them. As DNA, the CDR3 is TGTGCCAGCAGCCCGAATGCGGACCGTCACACCAATCAGCCCCAGCATTTT. The encoded protein is CASSPNADRHTNQPQHF.

The J gene is TRBJ2-1, the V gene TRBV6-2 or TRBV6-3; D perhaps matches TRBD1 (5 bases). CDR1 MNHEY and CDR2 SVGEGT come from the germline V gene. The length of the CDR3 is 16 residues. V shed 1 base and J shed 4 bases, with 14 bases lying between them. CDR3 region: CASSYLPQGSYNEQFF. The CDR3, as DNA: TGTGCCAGCAGTTACTTACCCCAGGGTAGTTACAATGAGCAGTTCTTC.

Written as DNA, the CDR3 is TGCAGCGTTGTTTGGGGGACAGCTGGAAACACCATATATTTT. This sequence encodes CSVVWGTAGNTIYF. The rearrangement links TRBV29-1 to TRBJ1-3; TRBD1 agrees at 7 bases. The V gene's germline CDR1 is SQVTM and CDR2 ANQGSEA. CDR3 size: 14 residues. Trimming took 4 bases from V and 2 from J; bases not matched to a gene: 5.